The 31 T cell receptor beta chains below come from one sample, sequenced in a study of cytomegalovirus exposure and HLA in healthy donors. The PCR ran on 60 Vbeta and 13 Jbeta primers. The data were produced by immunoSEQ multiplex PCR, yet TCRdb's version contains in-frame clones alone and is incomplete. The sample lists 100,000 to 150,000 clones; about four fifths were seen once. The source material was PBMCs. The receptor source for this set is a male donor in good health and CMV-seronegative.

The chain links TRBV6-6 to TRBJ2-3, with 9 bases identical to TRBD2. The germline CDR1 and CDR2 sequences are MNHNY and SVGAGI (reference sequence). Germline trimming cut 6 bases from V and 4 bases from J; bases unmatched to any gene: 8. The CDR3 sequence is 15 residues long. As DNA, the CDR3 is TGTGCCAGCAGCGGTTGGCTAGCGGGGTCAGATACGCAGTATTTT. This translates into CASSGWLAGSDTQYF.

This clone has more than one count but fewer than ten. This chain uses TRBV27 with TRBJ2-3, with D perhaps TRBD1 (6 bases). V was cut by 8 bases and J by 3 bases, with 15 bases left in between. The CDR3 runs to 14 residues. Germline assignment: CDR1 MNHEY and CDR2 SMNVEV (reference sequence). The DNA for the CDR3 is TGTGCCAGCTTAGAGGCAGGGGCGACAGATACGCAGTATTTT. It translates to CASLEAGATDTQYF.

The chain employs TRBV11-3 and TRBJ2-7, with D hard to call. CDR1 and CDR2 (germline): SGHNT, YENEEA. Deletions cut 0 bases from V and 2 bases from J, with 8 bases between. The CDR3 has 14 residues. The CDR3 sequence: CASSLDRSTYEQYF. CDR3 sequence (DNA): TGTGCCAGCAGCTTAGATCGCAGTACCTACGAGCAGTACTTC.

CDR3 nucleotides: TGTGCCAGCAGTTACAACAGGGCCGAAAACACCATATATTTT. It translates to CASSYNRAENTIYF. The chain employs TRBV6-5 and TRBJ1-3; TRBD1 might be the D (6 bases). The V gene lost 2 bases and the J gene lost 6 bases, with 11 bases spanning the gap. The CDR3 runs to 14 residues. The germline V gene encodes CDR1 MNHEY and CDR2 SVGAGI.

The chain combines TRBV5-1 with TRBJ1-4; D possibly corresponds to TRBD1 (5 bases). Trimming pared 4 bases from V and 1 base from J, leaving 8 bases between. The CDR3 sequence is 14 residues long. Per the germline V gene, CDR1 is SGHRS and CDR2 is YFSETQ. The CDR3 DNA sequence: TGCGCCAGCAGCGAGACAGTAACTAATGAAAAACTGTTTTTT. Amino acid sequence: CASSETVTNEKLFF.

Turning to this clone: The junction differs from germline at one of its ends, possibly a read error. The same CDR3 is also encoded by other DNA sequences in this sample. The CDR3 sequence is CASSLIAGDNTEAFF. CDR3 nucleotide sequence: TGTGCCAGTAGCTTAATTGCCGGAGACAACACTGAAGCTTTCTTT. The chain recombines TRBV5-4 with TRBJ1-1; D is ambiguous. Looked up from germline, CDR1 is SGHNT and CDR2 is YYREEE (reference sequence). This CDR3 spans 15 amino acids.

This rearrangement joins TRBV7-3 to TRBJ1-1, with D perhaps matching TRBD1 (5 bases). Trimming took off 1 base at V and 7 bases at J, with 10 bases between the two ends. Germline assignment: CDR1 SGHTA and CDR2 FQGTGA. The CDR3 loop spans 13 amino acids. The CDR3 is CASSLRSTVEAFF. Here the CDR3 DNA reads TGTGCCAGCAGCTTAAGGTCGACAGTTGAAGCTTTCTTT.

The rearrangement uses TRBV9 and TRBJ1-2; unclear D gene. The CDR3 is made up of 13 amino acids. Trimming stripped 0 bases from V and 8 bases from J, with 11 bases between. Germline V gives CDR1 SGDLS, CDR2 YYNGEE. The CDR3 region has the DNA TGTGCCAGCAGCGTAGGGAGGTTAGACGGCTACACCTTC. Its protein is CASSVGRLDGYTF. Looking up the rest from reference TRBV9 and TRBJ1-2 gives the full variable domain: DSGVTQTPKHLITATGQRVTLRCSPRSGDLSVYWYQQSLDQGLQFLIQYYNGEERAKGNILERFSAQQFPDLHSELNLSSLELGDSALYFCASSVGRLDGYTFGSGTRLTVV.

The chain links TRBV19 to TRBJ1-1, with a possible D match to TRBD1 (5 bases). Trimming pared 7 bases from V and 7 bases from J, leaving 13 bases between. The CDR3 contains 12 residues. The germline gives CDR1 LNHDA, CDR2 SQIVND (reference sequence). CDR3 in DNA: TGTGCCAGTACCGGACACCCTGATGAAGCTTTCTTT. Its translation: CASTGHPDEAFF.

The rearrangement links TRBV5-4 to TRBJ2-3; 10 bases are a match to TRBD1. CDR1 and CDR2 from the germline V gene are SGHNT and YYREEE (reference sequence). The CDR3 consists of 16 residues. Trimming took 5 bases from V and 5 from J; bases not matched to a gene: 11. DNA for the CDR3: TGTGCCAGCAGACCTAGGACAGGGGGAAAGGGAGATACGCAGTATTTT. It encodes CASRPRTGGKGDTQYF. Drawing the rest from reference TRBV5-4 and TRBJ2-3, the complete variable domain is ETGVTQSPTHLIKTRGQQVTLRCSSQSGHNTVSWYQQALGQGPQFIFQYYREEENGRGNFPPRFSGLQFPNYSSELNVNALELDDSALYLCASRPRTGGKGDTQYFGPGTRLTVL.

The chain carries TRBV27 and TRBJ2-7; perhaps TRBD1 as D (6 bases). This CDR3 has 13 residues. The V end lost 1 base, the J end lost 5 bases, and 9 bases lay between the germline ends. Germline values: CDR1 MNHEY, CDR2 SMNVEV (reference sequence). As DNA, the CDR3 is TGTGCCAGCAGTTTATGGGGGCGGAACGAGCAGTACTTC. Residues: CASSLWGRNEQYF.

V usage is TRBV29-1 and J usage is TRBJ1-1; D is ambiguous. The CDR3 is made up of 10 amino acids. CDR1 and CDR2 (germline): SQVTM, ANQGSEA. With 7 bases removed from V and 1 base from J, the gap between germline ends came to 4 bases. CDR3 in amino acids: CSGRNTEAFF. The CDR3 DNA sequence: TGCAGCGGCAGGAACACTGAAGCTTTCTTT.

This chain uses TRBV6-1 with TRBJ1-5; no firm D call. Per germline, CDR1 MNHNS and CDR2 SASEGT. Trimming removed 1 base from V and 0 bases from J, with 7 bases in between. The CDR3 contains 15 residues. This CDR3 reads CASSEVGGSNQPQHF. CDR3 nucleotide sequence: TGTGCCAGCAGTGAAGTCGGCGGTAGCAATCAGCCCCAGCATTTT.

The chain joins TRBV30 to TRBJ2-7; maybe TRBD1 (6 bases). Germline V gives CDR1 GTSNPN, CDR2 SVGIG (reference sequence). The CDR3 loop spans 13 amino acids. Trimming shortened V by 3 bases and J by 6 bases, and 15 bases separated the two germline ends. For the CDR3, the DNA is TGTGCCTGGAGCTCCAACCGGGACACCGAGCAGTACTTC. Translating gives CAWSSNRDTEQYF.

Here the CDR3 reads CAISPGQGAAETEAFF. The DNA of the CDR3 is TGTGCCATCAGTCCCGGACAGGGGGCGGCAGAAACTGAAGCTTTCTTT. The V gene is TRBV10-3, the J gene TRBJ1-1, with 11 bases that match TRBD1. This CDR3 comprises 16 residues. Germline-derived CDR1 and CDR2 are ENHRY and SYGVKD. J lost 5 bases, V lost 5 bases, and 10 bases had no gene match.

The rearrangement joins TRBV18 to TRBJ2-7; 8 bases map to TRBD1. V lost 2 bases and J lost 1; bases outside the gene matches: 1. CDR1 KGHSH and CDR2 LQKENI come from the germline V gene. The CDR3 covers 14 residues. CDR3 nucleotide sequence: TGTGCCAGCTCACCAGGACAGGGTTCCTACGAGCAGTACTTC. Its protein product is CASSPGQGSYEQYF.

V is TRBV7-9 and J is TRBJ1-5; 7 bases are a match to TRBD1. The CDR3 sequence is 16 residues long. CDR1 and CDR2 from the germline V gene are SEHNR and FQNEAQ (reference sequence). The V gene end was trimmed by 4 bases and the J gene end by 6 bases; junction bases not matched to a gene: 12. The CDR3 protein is CASSSSEQGKGQPQHF. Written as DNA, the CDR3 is TGTGCCAGCAGCTCGTCAGAACAGGGGAAAGGTCAGCCCCAGCATTTT.

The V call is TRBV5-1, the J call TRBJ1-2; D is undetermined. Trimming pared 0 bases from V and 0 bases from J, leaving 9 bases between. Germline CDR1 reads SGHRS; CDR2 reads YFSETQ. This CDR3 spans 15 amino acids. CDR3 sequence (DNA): TGCGCCAGCAGCTTGGTTACAGATGCTAACTATGGCTACACCTTC. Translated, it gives CASSLVTDANYGYTF.

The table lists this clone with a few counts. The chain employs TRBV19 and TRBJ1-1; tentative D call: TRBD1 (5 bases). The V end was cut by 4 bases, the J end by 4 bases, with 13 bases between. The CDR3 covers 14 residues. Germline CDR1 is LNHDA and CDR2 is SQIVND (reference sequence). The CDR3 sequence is CASSTPTVGTEAFF. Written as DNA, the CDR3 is TGTGCCAGTAGTACCCCGACAGTTGGCACTGAAGCTTTCTTT.

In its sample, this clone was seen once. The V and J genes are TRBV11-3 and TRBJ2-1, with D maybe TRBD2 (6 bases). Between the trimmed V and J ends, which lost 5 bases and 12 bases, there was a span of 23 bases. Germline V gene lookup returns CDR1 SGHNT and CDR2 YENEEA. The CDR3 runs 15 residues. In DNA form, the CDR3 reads TGTGCCAGCAGCGGGGGGATTGGCAATGAGCTGGGGCAGTTCTTC. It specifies CASSGGIGNELGQFF. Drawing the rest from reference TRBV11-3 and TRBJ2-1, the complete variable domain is EAGVVQSPRYKIIEKKQPVAFWCNPISGHNTLYWYLQNLGQGPELLIRYENEEAVDDSQLPKDRFSAERLKGVDSTLKIQPAELGDSAVYLCASSGGIGNELGQFFGPGTRLTVL.

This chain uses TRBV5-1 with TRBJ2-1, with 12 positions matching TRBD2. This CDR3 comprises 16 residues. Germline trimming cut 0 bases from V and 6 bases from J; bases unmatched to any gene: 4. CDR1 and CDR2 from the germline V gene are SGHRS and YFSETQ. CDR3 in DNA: TGCGCCAGCAGCTTGGCCGGGACTAGCGGGTCCAATGAGCAGTTCTTC. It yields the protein CASSLAGTSGSNEQFF.

CDR3: CAWGKPVRRETQYF. DNA for the CDR3: TGTGCCTGGGGGAAGCCCGTACGGAGGGAGACCCAGTACTTC. The chain combines TRBV30 with TRBJ2-5; possibly TRBD2 for D (5 bases). CDR1 is GTSNPN and CDR2 is SVGIG in the germline V gene (reference sequence). This CDR3 has 14 amino acids. V lost 5 bases and J 5 bases, leaving 18 bases between the germline ends.

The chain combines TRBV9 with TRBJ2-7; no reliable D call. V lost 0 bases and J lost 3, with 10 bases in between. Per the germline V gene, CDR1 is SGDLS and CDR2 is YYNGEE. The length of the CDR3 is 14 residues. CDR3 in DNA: TGTGCCAGCAGCGTAGATGACACCGTCTACGAGCAGTACTTC. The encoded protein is CASSVDDTVYEQYF.

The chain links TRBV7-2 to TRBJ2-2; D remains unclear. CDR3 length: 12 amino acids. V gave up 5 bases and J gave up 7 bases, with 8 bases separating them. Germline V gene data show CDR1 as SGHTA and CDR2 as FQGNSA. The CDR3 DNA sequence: TGTGCCAGCAGCCCTACGAACGGGGAGCTGTTTTTT. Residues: CASSPTNGELFF. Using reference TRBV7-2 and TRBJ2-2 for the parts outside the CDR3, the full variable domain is GAGVSQSPSNKVTEKGKDVELRCDPISGHTALYWYRQSLGQGLEFLIYFQGNSAPDKSGLPSDRFSAERTGGSVSTLTIQRTQQEDSAVYLCASSPTNGELFFGEGSRLTVL.

CDR3 coding DNA: TGTGCCAGCAGCTTACGACAGGGTGGTGGCTACACCTTC. Translating gives CASSLRQGGGYTF. V and J are TRBV13 and TRBJ1-2, with TRBD1 matching 7 bases. Germline V CDR1 and CDR2: PRHDT, FYEKMQ (reference sequence). Trimming removed 2 bases from V and 7 bases from J; junction bases left unmatched: 4. This CDR3 is 13 amino acids long.

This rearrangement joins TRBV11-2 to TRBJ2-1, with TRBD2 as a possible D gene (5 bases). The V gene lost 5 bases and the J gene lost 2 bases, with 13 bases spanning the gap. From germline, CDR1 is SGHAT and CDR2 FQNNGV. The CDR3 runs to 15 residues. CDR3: CASSPLDGAYNEQFF. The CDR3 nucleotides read TGTGCCAGCAGCCCTTTGGACGGGGCCTACAATGAGCAGTTCTTC.

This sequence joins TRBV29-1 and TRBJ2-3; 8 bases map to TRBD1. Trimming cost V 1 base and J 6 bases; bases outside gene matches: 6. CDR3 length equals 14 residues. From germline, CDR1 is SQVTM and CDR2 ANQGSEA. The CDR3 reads CSVEGTGMRDTQYF. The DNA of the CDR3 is TGCAGCGTTGAAGGGACAGGGATGCGGGATACGCAGTATTTT.

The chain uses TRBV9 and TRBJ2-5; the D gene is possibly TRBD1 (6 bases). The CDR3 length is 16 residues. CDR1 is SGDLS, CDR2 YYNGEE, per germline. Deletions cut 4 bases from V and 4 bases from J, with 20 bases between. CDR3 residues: CASSPPPYKQGETQYF. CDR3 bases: TGTGCCAGCAGCCCTCCCCCCTATAAACAGGGAGAGACCCAGTACTTC.

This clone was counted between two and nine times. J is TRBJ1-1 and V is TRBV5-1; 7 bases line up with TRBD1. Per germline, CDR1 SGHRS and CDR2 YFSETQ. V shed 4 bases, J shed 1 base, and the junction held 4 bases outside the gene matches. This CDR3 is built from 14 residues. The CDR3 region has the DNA TGCGCCAGCAGCGCCGGACAGGCGAACACTGAAGCTTTCTTT. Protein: CASSAGQANTEAFF.

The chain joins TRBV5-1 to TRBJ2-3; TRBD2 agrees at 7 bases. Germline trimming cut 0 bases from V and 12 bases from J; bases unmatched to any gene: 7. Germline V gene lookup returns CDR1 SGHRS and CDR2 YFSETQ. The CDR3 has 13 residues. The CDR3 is CASSLGGLPAQYF. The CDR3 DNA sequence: TGCGCCAGCAGCTTGGGGGGACTACCAGCCCAGTATTTT. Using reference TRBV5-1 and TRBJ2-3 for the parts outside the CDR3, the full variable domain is KAGVTQTPRYLIKTRGQQVTLSCSPISGHRSVSWYQQTPGQGLQFLFEYFSETQRNKGNFPGRFSGRQFSNSRSEMNVSTLELGDSALYLCASSLGGLPAQYFGPGTRLTVL.

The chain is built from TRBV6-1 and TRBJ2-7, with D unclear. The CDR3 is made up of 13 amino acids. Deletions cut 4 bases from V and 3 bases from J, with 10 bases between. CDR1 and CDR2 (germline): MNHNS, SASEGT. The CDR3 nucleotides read TGTGCCAGCAGTGGTACAGCAAACTACGAGCAGTACTTC. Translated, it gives CASSGTANYEQYF.